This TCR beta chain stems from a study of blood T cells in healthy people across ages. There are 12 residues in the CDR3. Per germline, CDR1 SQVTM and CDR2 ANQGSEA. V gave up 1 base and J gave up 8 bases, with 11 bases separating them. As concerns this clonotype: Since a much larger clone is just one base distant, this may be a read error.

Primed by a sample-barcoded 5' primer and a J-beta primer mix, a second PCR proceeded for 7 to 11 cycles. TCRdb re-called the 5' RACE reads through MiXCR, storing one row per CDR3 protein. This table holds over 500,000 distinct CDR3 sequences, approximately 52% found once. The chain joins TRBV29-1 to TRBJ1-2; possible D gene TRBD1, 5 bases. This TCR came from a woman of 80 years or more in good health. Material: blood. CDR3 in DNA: TGCAGCGTTGAAGCGGGGGGGAGCGGCTACACCTTC. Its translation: CSVEAGGSGYTF.